This T cell receptor beta chain was sequenced during a study of T cells in Graves' hyperthyroidism and ophthalmopathy (dated by TCRdb to the late 2010s). Looking at the study overall: Peripheral blood was sampled at the time of initial diagnosis, prior to any treatment. The paper reports TCR Vbeta CDR3 sequencing of about 140 peripheral blood samples: around 45 ophthalmopathy, under 80 hyperthyroidism and around 17 progressor patients. After blood sampling, hyperthyroidism patients were treated with methimazole at a starting dose of 30 mg daily, and ophthalmopathy patients were treated with high-dose intravenous methylprednisolone. In addition, the study compared T-cell repertoires in thyroid tissue and in blood from roughly six Graves' hyperthyroidism patients. A discovery cohort of around 98 patients, about 40 with Graves' ophthalmopathy and over 55 with stable Graves' hyperthyroidism, was used to find distinguishing TCR V-J signatures. Prospective prediction of ophthalmopathy was tested in an independent validation cohort consisting of some 18 hyperthyroidism patients and 15 or so patients who later progressed to ophthalmopathy. The 95 to 100 discovery patients were randomly divided into training and test sets at a 7:3 ratio. Overall study outcomes, separate from this receptor: No statistical method was used to set the sample size in advance, and investigators knew the group allocation. Most expanded thyroid clonotypes (frequency above 0.001) were also detected in blood, a finding suggesting that blood repertoires may reflect thyroid immune responses. A model built on a 13 V-J signature distinguished ophthalmopathy from stable hyperthyroidism, reaching 85% to 90% sensitivity and approximately 83% specificity in cross-validation and 80%/75% in testing. In validation, the model predicted progression to ophthalmopathy with about 71% sensitivity and over 72% specificity, a median of 6.5 months before onset.

The TCR beta CDR3 regions were amplified from RNA transcripts. A first-round RT-PCR of the TCR CDR3 used the HTBI primer set with the Qiagen OneStep RT-PCR kit. The libraries were constructed in a second round of multiplex PCR and then size-selected and purified. Sequencing of the libraries was done on an Illumina HiSeq2000 using paired-end 100 bp reads. In the paper's pipeline: SOAPnuke was used to process the raw data, with reads discarded if the reads contained adapters or uncalled bases, had a mean Phred below 15, or lacked an exact constant-primer or identifier match. High-quality paired reads were merged with COPE v1.2.5, and unique nucleotide sequences were defined as clonotypes. MiTCR v1.1 was used to align clonotypes to the IMGT TRBV, TRBD and TRBJ reference segments. The analysis was restricted to V-J combinations with a frequency above 0.0001, which together covered 98% to 99.2% of the repertoires. A TCS score was defined as the ratio of F50 (clonal expansion) to E x V (chaos), with BLOSUM62-based TCRdist applied between CDR3 peptides within each V-J. Welch's t-statistics and random forest reduced 500 to 550 V-J features to 13, which were used in a naive Bayes classifier (R e1071). Thyroid-blood repertoire similarity was quantified with the Morisita-Horn index. Through fastp at Q25 and MiXCR, TCRdb rebuilt clones from the public reads, retaining in-frame beta chains. Every CDR3 protein is listed once, alongside the most common genes and DNA of its rows. The authors' filters were not applied to this entry. The sample table shows about 59,000 distinct CDR3 sequences, and approximately 57% are seen once. 3.3% of the sample is in the top ten clones.

With respect to this clonotype: Its antigen remains undetermined. It has no much larger one-base neighbor in the sample; base qualities were not kept.

Ophthalmopathy patients had moderately to severely active disease, Clinical Activity Score of at least 3, NOSPECS grade of at least 4, and duration under 3 months. The study excluded patients with uncontrolled infections, other autoimmune diseases, pregnancy or lactation. Diagnoses relied on clinical symptoms, serum thyroxine and TRAb, thyroid ultrasound and orbital computed tomography. PBMCs were separated from roughly 9.3 ml of fresh peripheral blood using Ficoll-Paque density gradient centrifugation. Total RNA was extracted using Trizol reagent, and RNA quality was assessed on an Agilent 2100 Bioanalyzer. The CDR1 and CDR2 encoded by the germline V gene are MNHEY and SVGAGI. Trimming removed 5 bases from V and 6 bases from J; the gene matches leave 6 bases unexplained. Reading from cysteine to phenylalanine, the CDR3 counts 16 amino acids. Just CDR3 DNA is preserved here, 48 bases in frame from base 1.

Sequencing was done on a sample of blood. The sequence links TRBV6-5 to TRBJ2-3; 15 nucleotides in the junction match TRBD2. The TCR sequence derives from a woman in her fifties or sixties with Graves' ophthalmopathy. The CDR3 is CASSRTSGGAKDTQYF. The nucleotides are TGTGCCAGCAGTCGGACTAGCGGGGGGGCCAAGGATACGCAGTATTTT.